The present T cell receptor (beta chain) was sequenced within a study of T cell responses to AZD1222 COVID-19 vaccine. Samples with a second dose at about 4 or about 12 weeks were pooled together. General observations from the study: Epitopes outside B.1.351 and B.1.1.7 mutated regions reportedly drew nearly half of spike TCRs. Only 5 or 6 people who got AZD1222 tested seropositive at baseline. Females outnumbered males among donors, who were mostly white British; clonal diversity was possibly underestimated.

The CDR3 loop spans 16 amino acids. V dropped 5 bases and J dropped 5 bases, with 19 bases sitting between them. From germline, CDR1 is LNHNV and CDR2 YYDKDF (reference sequence). The method was immunoSEQ multiplex PCR; TCRdb's version includes in-frame clones alone and lacks a portion of them. The sample lists around 170,000 clones, 85% to 95% seen once, with around 1.9% in the top ten. A word on this clone: Its antigen is unknown.

V usage is TRBV15 and J usage is TRBJ2-1; D not certain. The source is an adult who received the AZD1222 COVID-19 vaccine. The source material was peripheral blood, sampled 28 days after the second AZD1222 dose. The CDR3 DNA reads TGTGCCACCAGCTTGGCGAGCGTGGGGTCAAACAATGAGCAGTTCTTC. Translated, it gives CATSLASVGSNNEQFF.